This T cell receptor beta chain is from a study of regulatory T cells in long-lasting Graves disease. Study in general: Antithyroid drug use was under 3 months in newly diagnosed Graves' patients. Findings of the study overall: Public clonotype sharing was higher in persistent than newly diagnosed patients.

Investigators prepared the TCR beta libraries by applying iRepertoire HTBI primers and Arm-PCR of CDR3 regions. TCRdb re-derived calls from the multiplex PCR reads in MiXCR, one entry per CDR3 protein. This sample has about 440,000 distinct CDR3 sequences, with around 17% found just once. Time point described: newly diagnosed GD, antithyroid drugs for less than 3 months. There was RNA extracted from PBMCs, and the TCR library was made from it. Patients all came to the study from an endocrinology department in Xi'an, China. V shed 8 bases, J shed 1 base, and the junction held 12 bases outside the gene matches. CDR3 length equals 16 residues. Germline CDR1 reads MDHEN; CDR2 reads SYDVKM. This clonotype came up many times. Antigen specificity is unknown. These data also formed part of another study, on T cells in Graves' hyperthyroidism and ophthalmopathy.

The chain recombines TRBV28 with TRBJ2-5, with 8 bases identical to TRBD1. This sequence originates from a woman aged 25 to 39 with Graves disease. Sequencing was performed on peripheral blood mononuclear cells (PBMCs), taken at new diagnosis, from a patient treated with antithyroid drugs. Here the CDR3 reads CASWGPGTGPQETQYF. The CDR3 nucleotides read TGTGCCAGCTGGGGGCCCGGGACAGGCCCCCAAGAGACCCAGTACTTC.